These 32 T cell receptor beta chains were all obtained from the same sample, sequenced in a study of blood T cell repertoires in COVID-19. Clones were read by immunoSEQ multiplex PCR, and TCRdb kept only the in-frame ones, dropping some. This sample carries 150,000 to 200,000 clones, approximately 80% of them seen once, and the ten largest clones take approximately 12%. The sample consisted of PBMCs or T cells enriched from blood (not recorded which). The source is a woman aged 60 to 75 who had recovered from COVID-19.

The rearrangement joins TRBV2 to TRBJ1-5, with no clear D. This CDR3 comprises 15 residues. Germline V lookup: CDR1 SNHLY, CDR2 FYNNEI. V was shortened by 4 bases and J by 1 base, with 11 bases between the two germline ends. Written as DNA, the CDR3 is TGTGCCAGCAGTGCGGCGGGCACAAGCAATCAGCCCCAGCATTTT. Protein sequence: CASSAAGTSNQPQHF.

This chain uses TRBV7-3 with TRBJ1-1, with D possibly matching TRBD1 (6 bases). Germline V lookup: CDR1 SGHTA, CDR2 FQGTGA. This CDR3 is 15 amino acids long. Trimming left V 5 bases short and J 3 bases short, with 16 bases between. The CDR3 DNA reads as TGTGCCAGCAGCCCCCCGGGAGGGGGAGACACTGAAGCTTTCTTT. This codes for CASSPPGGGDTEAFF.

This clone was seen a few times. This chain connects TRBV18 to TRBJ1-4; TRBD1 might be the D (5 bases). Germline-derived CDR1 and CDR2 are KGHSH and LQKENI. The CDR3 runs 15 residues. The germline V and J ends were trimmed by 3 bases and 8 bases, with 16 bases remaining between them. CDR3 coding DNA: TGTGCCAGCTCACCCCAACAGGAGAGGAACGAAAAACTGTTTTTT. Translating gives CASSPQQERNEKLFF.

This sequence joins TRBV14 and TRBJ1-2; D is ambiguous. This CDR3 has 15 residues. The germline V gene has CDR1 SGHDN and CDR2 FVKESK. V was pared by 1 base and J by 4 bases, with 13 bases between. CDR3 in DNA: TGTGCCAGCAGCCAAGTTGGAGGGAGCAGCTATGGCTACACCTTC. Translation: CASSQVGGSSYGYTF.

The chain is built from TRBV6-5 and TRBJ1-2; 9 bases fit TRBD1. CDR1 and CDR2 from the germline V gene are MNHEY and SVGAGI. The CDR3 contains 15 residues. V lost 6 bases and J lost 3; bases outside the gene matches: 8. The CDR3 sequence: CASREGQGDYYGYTF. The CDR3 region has the DNA TGTGCCAGCAGAGAGGGACAGGGCGATTACTATGGCTACACCTTC.

V usage is TRBV5-1 and J usage is TRBJ2-1; 7 bases match TRBD1. Per germline, CDR1 SGHRS and CDR2 YFSETQ. This CDR3 has 16 residues. Unmatched junction bases numbered 4, after V lost 1 base and J lost 0 bases. CDR3 nucleotide sequence: TGCGCCAGCAGCTTGCAGGGGGTAAGCTCCTACAATGAGCAGTTCTTC. Its translation is CASSLQGVSSYNEQFF.

This clone was counted between two and nine times. V gene TRBV4-2 combines with J gene TRBJ1-5; D gene unclear. The CDR3 contains 12 residues. Germline loops: CDR1 LGHNA, CDR2 YNFKEQ. Trimming stripped 1 base from V and 7 bases from J, with 5 bases between. In DNA form, the CDR3 reads TGTGCCAGCAGCCAAGTGGGCCAGCCCCAGCATTTT. Protein product: CASSQVGQPQHF.

The chain recombines TRBV12-3 or TRBV12-4 with TRBJ1-2; 7 nucleotides align to TRBD1. Trimming took 3 bases from V and 5 from J; bases not matched to a gene: 0. The CDR3 contains 12 residues. CDR3 region: CASSFRGYGYTF. CDR3 DNA sequence: TGTGCCAGCAGTTTCAGGGGGTATGGCTACACCTTC.

A few counts support this clone. V usage is TRBV2 and J usage is TRBJ2-3; TRBD1 matches 7 bases. The ends lost 6 bases at V and 0 bases at J; junction bases unmatched: 6. Germline CDR1 is SNHLY and CDR2 is FYNNEI. This CDR3 contains 15 residues. CDR3 nucleotides: TGTGCCAGCAGCCGCGACAGGGCTAGCACAGATACGCAGTATTTT. It is translated as CASSRDRASTDTQYF.

V and J are TRBV4-2 and TRBJ2-7, with TRBD1 as a possible D gene (7 bases). This CDR3 contains 15 residues. With 2 bases removed from V and 3 bases from J, the gap between germline ends came to 14 bases. Germline V CDR1 and CDR2: LGHNA, YNFKEQ. CDR3 in amino acids: CASSQQDQGGYEQYF. CDR3 nucleotides: TGTGCCAGCAGCCAACAGGACCAGGGGGGCTACGAGCAGTACTTC.

The chain recombines TRBV3-1 (or the pseudogene TRBV3-2) with TRBJ2-1; D remains unclear. Germline V gene data show CDR1 as LGHDT and CDR2 as YNNKEL (reference sequence). V dropped 1 base and J dropped 4 bases, with 11 bases sitting between them. This CDR3 contains 15 residues. The CDR3, as DNA: TGTGCCAGCAGCCAAGGCGGAGCTTATTACAATGAGCAGTTCTTC. This codes for CASSQGGAYYNEQFF.

J is TRBJ2-7 and V is TRBV18; 7 nucleotides match TRBD2. This CDR3 contains 14 residues. V dropped 5 bases and J dropped 0; count of bases not matched to a gene: 4. Germline CDR1 and CDR2: KGHSH and LQKENI. The CDR3 region is CASSTGLTSYEQYF. Written as DNA, the CDR3 is TGTGCCAGCTCAACGGGACTAACCTCCTACGAGCAGTACTTC.

DNA of the CDR3: TGTGCCAGCAGTCAAATGACTCGGACTAGGGGGAATGAGCAGTTCTTC. Protein: CASSQMTRTRGNEQFF. V is TRBV11-2 and J is TRBJ2-1; the D gene is possibly TRBD2 (7 bases). The CDR3 has 16 amino acids. Deletions cut 6 bases from V and 7 bases from J, with 22 bases between. Germline V CDR1 and CDR2: SGHAT, FQNNGV.

The V gene is TRBV10-3, the J gene TRBJ2-7, with 9 bases lining up with TRBD2. With V trimmed by 10 bases and J by 6 bases, 4 bases remained unmatched. The length of the CDR3 is 11 residues. The germline gives CDR1 ENHRY, CDR2 SYGVKD. The CDR3 DNA reads as TGTGCCAGCGGGGGGGAGGGCGAGCAGTACTTC. This sequence encodes CASGGEGEQYF.

This chain connects TRBV2 to TRBJ2-2, with TRBD2 matching 8 bases. Germline trimming cut 1 base from V and 4 bases from J; bases unmatched to any gene: 2. The CDR3 runs to 15 residues. Germline assignment: CDR1 SNHLY and CDR2 FYNNEI. Written as DNA, the CDR3 is TGTGCCAGCAGTGAAGAGCGGGGGTCCACCGGGGAGCTGTTTTTT. Translated, it gives CASSEERGSTGELFF.

This chain uses TRBV9 with TRBJ1-6; TRBD1 matches at 8 bases. J lost 7 bases, V lost 2 bases, and 2 bases had no gene match. CDR1 is SGDLS and CDR2 is YYNGEE in the germline V gene. The CDR3 covers 14 residues. As DNA, the CDR3 is TGTGCCAGCAGCGTGCGACAGGGGAATTCACCCCTCCACTTT. Amino acids: CASSVRQGNSPLHF.

V is TRBV11-1 and J is TRBJ2-2; D not certain. The CDR3 runs to 14 residues. The V gene lost 3 bases and the J gene lost 4 bases, with 9 bases spanning the gap. Germline V gene data show CDR1 as SGHAT and CDR2 as FQDESV (reference sequence). DNA of the CDR3: TGTGCCAGCAGCTTCGGTTGGGCCACCGGGGAGCTGTTTTTT. It translates to CASSFGWATGELFF.

J is TRBJ1-4 and V is TRBV27; 9 nucleotides match TRBD1. The CDR3 is 15 residues long. Germline lookup yields CDR1 MNHEY and CDR2 SMNVEV (reference sequence). V shed 7 bases and J 10 bases; nucleotides not matched to a gene: 13. CDR3 DNA: TGTGCCAGCACCCCTTCGGGACAGGGCGTTGGAAAACTGTTTTTT. Encoded protein: CASTPSGQGVGKLFF.

The V call is TRBV12-3 or TRBV12-4, the J call TRBJ1-1; 8 bases map to TRBD1. Unmatched junction bases numbered 5, after V lost 6 bases and J lost 5 bases. The CDR3 is 13 residues long. CDR3 nucleotides: TGTGCCAGCAGCCGGACAGGGAAAACTGAAGCTTTCTTT. As protein: CASSRTGKTEAFF.

This chain links TRBV5-1 with TRBJ2-1; D may be TRBD1 (6 bases). Germline V gives CDR1 SGHRS, CDR2 YFSETQ. The CDR3 runs to 14 residues. V dropped 0 bases and J dropped 6 bases, with 10 bases sitting between them. CDR3 sequence reads: CASSLASQGNEQFF. The DNA for the CDR3 is TGCGCCAGCAGCTTGGCCTCACAGGGCAATGAGCAGTTCTTC. The full variable domain, completed using reference TRBV5-1 and TRBJ2-1, is KAGVTQTPRYLIKTRGQQVTLSCSPISGHRSVSWYQQTPGQGLQFLFEYFSETQRNKGNFPGRFSGRQFSNSRSEMNVSTLELGDSALYLCASSLASQGNEQFFGPGTRLTVL.

This chain links TRBV6-5 with TRBJ2-4; D is perhaps TRBD1 (5 bases). The V gene's germline CDR1 is MNHEY and CDR2 SVGAGI. This CDR3 is built from 11 residues. Trimming pared 4 bases from V and 8 bases from J, leaving 6 bases between. This CDR3 is CASSLGDIQYF. The CDR3 DNA reads TGTGCCAGCAGTTTAGGGGACATTCAGTACTTC.

J is TRBJ2-3 and V is TRBV24-1; 15 bases are shared with TRBD2. Germline V CDR1 and CDR2: KGHDR, SFDVKD. The CDR3 totals 17 residues. The ends lost 1 base at V and 3 bases at J; junction bases unmatched: 1. Written as DNA, the CDR3 is TGTGCCACCAGTGATTTTGGACTAGCGGGAGGGACAGATACGCAGTATTTT. Translated, it gives CATSDFGLAGGTDTQYF.

This clone has only a few counts. As DNA, the CDR3 is TGCGCCAGCAGCTTGGGGGATCTGGGGACAGGAGCCTACGAGCAGTACTTC. Translation gives CASSLGDLGTGAYEQYF. J is TRBJ2-7 and V is TRBV5-1, with 8 bases lining up with TRBD1. Germline V gives CDR1 SGHRS, CDR2 YFSETQ. V shed 0 bases, J shed 2 bases, and the junction held 10 bases outside the gene matches. The CDR3 totals 17 residues.

This clone was recorded a few times. J is TRBJ1-1 and V is TRBV19; D is undetermined. With 2 bases removed from V and 0 bases from J, the gap between germline ends came to 7 bases. The CDR3 has 14 amino acids. From germline, CDR1 is LNHDA and CDR2 SQIVND (reference sequence). CDR3 bases: TGTGCCAGTAGTATAACACCCATGAACACTGAAGCTTTCTTT. It encodes CASSITPMNTEAFF.

A note on this clone: Other nucleotide sequences from this sample produce the same CDR3. This sequence joins TRBV18 and TRBJ2-1; D is possibly TRBD1 (5 bases). Trimming stripped 6 bases from V and 7 bases from J, with 10 bases between. CDR1 and CDR2 (germline): KGHSH, LQKENI. The CDR3 length is 12 residues. CDR3 sequence: CASSPQGNEQFF. The CDR3, as DNA: TGTGCCAGCTCGCCGCAGGGTAATGAGCAGTTCTTC. Looking up the rest from reference TRBV18 and TRBJ2-1 gives the full variable domain: NAGVMQNPRHLVRRRGQEARLRCSPMKGHSHVYWYRQLPEEGLKFMVYLQKENIIDESGMPKERFSAEFPKEGPSILRIQQVVRGDSAAYFCASSPQGNEQFFGPGTRLTVL.

In its sample, this clone was seen a few times. The genes are TRBV9 and TRBJ2-7, with 9 bases aligning to TRBD1. The length of the CDR3 is 14 residues. CDR1 and CDR2 (germline): SGDLS, YYNGEE. The V gene end was trimmed by 7 bases and the J gene end by 3 bases; junction bases not matched to a gene: 8. The DNA of the CDR3 is TGTGCCAGCTCCTTGACAGGGGGAAACTACGAGCAGTACTTC. Protein sequence: CASSLTGGNYEQYF. Full variable domain (outside the CDR3, taken from reference TRBV9 and TRBJ2-7): DSGVTQTPKHLITATGQRVTLRCSPRSGDLSVYWYQQSLDQGLQFLIQYYNGEERAKGNILERFSAQQFPDLHSELNLSSLELGDSALYFCASSLTGGNYEQYFGPGTRLTVT.

This clone was detected only once. The chain uses TRBV4-2 and TRBJ2-3, with D tentatively TRBD2 (5 bases). Trimming took off 1 base at V and 1 base at J, with 15 bases between the two ends. Germline assignment: CDR1 LGHNA and CDR2 YNFKEQ. The CDR3 consists of 17 residues. The CDR3 here is CASSQGGSSSGTDTQYF. The CDR3 nucleotides are TGTGCCAGCAGCCAAGGCGGGTCTAGCTCGGGCACAGATACGCAGTATTTT.

The J gene is TRBJ2-5, the V gene TRBV4-2, with D possibly TRBD1 on 6 matching bases. CDR1 is LGHNA and CDR2 is YNFKEQ in the germline V gene. V lost 0 bases and J 1 base, leaving 15 bases between the germline ends. The CDR3 has 17 amino acids. In nucleotides, the CDR3 is TGTGCCAGCAGCCAAGACCCAGGGGAAGGGAGCCAAGAGACCCAGTACTTC. It codes for CASSQDPGEGSQETQYF.

CDR3 in DNA: TGTGCCAGCAGCCCCCTCGGGGGGAGACTAGCAGGCAATGAGCAGTTCTTC. Translating it yields CASSPLGGRLAGNEQFF. The V gene is TRBV9, the J gene TRBJ2-1; 7 bases match TRBD2. CDR1 and CDR2 from the germline V gene are SGDLS and YYNGEE. The CDR3 covers 17 residues. The junction had 16 bases not matched to a gene; V was cut back by 4 bases and J by 6 bases.

The chain has TRBV6-5 and TRBJ2-5, with 13 nucleotides matching TRBD2. This CDR3 region has 15 residues. V shed 6 bases, J shed 3 bases, and the junction held 4 bases outside the gene matches. CDR1 MNHEY and CDR2 SVGAGI come from the germline V gene. The CDR3 here is CASRLGLAGEETQYF. DNA for the CDR3: TGTGCCAGCAGACTAGGACTAGCGGGGGAAGAGACCCAGTACTTC.

Only a few counts were recorded for this clone. The chain has TRBV5-4 and TRBJ2-2; D possibly corresponds to TRBD1 (5 bases). CDR3 length: 13 amino acids. Trimming took 0 bases from V and 12 from J, leaving 12 bases between them. Germline loops: CDR1 SGHNT, CDR2 YYREEE (reference sequence). As DNA, the CDR3 is TGTGCCAGCAGCTTGGGGGCCCCAGGGAAGCTGTTTTTT. Encoded protein: CASSLGAPGKLFF.

This chain links TRBV5-4 with TRBJ2-7; D may be TRBD1 (5 bases). The CDR3 runs 14 residues. V lost 4 bases and J 1 base, leaving 12 bases between the germline ends. Germline V gene sequence: CDR1 SGHNT, CDR2 YYREEE (reference sequence). The DNA of the CDR3 is TGTGCCAGCAGCCACGCGGACACATCCTACGAGCAGTACTTC. Translated, it gives CASSHADTSYEQYF.